Sequencing of this T cell receptor beta chain was carried out in a study of OX40 agonist ivuxolimab in advanced cancers. At the level of the study: Patient treatment consisted of intravenous ivuxolimab administration every 2 weeks at 0.01 to 10 mg/kg. Dose-escalation subjects each had hepatocellular carcinoma, melanoma, renal cell or head and neck cancer.

Only in-frame clones appear in the TCRdb table, and some are missing; sequencing was by immunoSEQ multiplex PCR. Of some 74,000 clones in the sample, 65% to 90% are singletons; the top ten hold about 0.57%. Per the germline V gene, CDR1 is LNHNV and CDR2 is YYDKDF (reference sequence). V trimming: 3 bases; J trimming: 6 bases; junction bases outside the gene matches: 8. The CDR3 extends over 15 amino acids. The chain combines TRBV15 with TRBJ2-1; 7 nucleotides line up with TRBD2. This TCR was sampled from an adult with an advanced solid tumor such as melanoma, head and neck, liver or kidney cancer. The sequencing here drew on CD4+ or CD8+ T cells sorted from blood, taken in a trial of the OX40 agonist ivuxolimab. CDR3 sequence reads: CATSRGGGSSNEQFF. Here the CDR3 DNA reads TGTGCCACCAGCAGGGGGGGAGGGAGTTCCAATGAGCAGTTCTTC.